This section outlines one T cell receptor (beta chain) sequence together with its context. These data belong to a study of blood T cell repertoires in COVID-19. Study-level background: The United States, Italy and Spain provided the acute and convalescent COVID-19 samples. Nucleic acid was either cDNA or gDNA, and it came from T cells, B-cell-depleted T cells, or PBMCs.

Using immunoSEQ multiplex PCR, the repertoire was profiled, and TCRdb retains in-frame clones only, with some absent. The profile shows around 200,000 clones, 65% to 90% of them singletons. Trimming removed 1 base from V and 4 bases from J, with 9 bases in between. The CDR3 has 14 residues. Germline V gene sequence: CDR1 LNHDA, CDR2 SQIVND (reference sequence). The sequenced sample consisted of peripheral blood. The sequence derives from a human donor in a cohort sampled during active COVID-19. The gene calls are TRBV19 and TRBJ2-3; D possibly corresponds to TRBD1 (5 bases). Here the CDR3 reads CASSIVAGPDTQYF. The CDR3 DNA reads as TGTGCCAGTAGTATAGTGGCAGGGCCAGATACGCAGTATTTT.